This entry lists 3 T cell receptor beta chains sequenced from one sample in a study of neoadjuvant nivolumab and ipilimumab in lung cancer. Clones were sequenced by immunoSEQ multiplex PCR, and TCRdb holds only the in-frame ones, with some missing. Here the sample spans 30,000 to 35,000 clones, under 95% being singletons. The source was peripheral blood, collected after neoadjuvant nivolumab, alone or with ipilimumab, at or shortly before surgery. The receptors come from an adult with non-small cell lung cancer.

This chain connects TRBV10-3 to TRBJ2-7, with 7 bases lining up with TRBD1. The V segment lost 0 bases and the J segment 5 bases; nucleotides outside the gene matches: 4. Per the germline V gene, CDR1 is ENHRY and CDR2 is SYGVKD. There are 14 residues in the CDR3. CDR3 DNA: TGTGCCATCAGTGAGTCGGGACAGCGCCACGAGCAGTACTTC. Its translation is CAISESGQRHEQYF.

CDR3: CASSLSSSGKNEQYF. In DNA, the CDR3 is TGTGCCAGCAGTTTATCCTCTAGCGGGAAGAACGAGCAGTACTTC. This chain links TRBV28 with TRBJ2-7; 9 nucleotides match TRBD2. CDR3 length: 15 residues. V trimming: 1 base; J trimming: 5 bases; junction bases outside the gene matches: 6. Germline V gene lookup returns CDR1 MDHEN and CDR2 SYDVKM.

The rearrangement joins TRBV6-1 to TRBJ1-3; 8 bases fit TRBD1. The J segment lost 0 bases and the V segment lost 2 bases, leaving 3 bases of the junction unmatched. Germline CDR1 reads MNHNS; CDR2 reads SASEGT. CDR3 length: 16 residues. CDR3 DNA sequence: TGTGCCAGCAGTGAAAGCGACAGGGGCTCTGGAAACACCATATATTTT. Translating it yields CASSESDRGSGNTIYF.